This is a list of T cell receptor beta chains from one sample in a study of blood T cell repertoires in COVID-19. Libraries were prepared by immunoSEQ multiplex PCR; TCRdb keeps only in-frame clonotypes and omits some of them. The table records about 310,000 clones, 70% to 90% of them present only once. The sequenced sample consisted of PBMCs or T cells enriched from blood (not recorded which). The source of these receptors is a woman in her thirties or forties who had recovered from COVID-19. The CDR3 runs from the conserved cysteine through the conserved F or W. The D gene is left open where the match is weak. A row's size may be missing; if present it is once, few, many or a size class.

clone_size: few; j_call: TRBJ1-6; v_call: TRBV3-1/TRBV3-2; d_call: TRBD1; cdr3_aa: CASSQGWSGQANSPLHF; cdr3_nt: TGTGCCAGCAGCCAAGGATGGTCTGGACAGGCAAATTCACCCCTCCACTTT
clone_size: .; j_call: TRBJ2-1; v_call: TRBV5-1; d_call: TRBD1; cdr3_aa: CASKGQGFENNEQFF; cdr3_nt: TGCGCCAGCAAGGGACAGGGTTTCGAAAACAATGAGCAGTTCTTC
clone_size: .; j_call: TRBJ2-1; v_call: TRBV7-9; d_call: TRBD2; cdr3_aa: CASSSGTVPGGNEQFF; cdr3_nt: TGTGCCAGCAGCTCCGGGACGGTCCCGGGAGGCAATGAGCAGTTCTTC
clone_size: .; j_call: TRBJ1-5; v_call: TRBV6-5; d_call: TRBD1; cdr3_aa: CASSWVTGGWRQPQHF; cdr3_nt: TGTGCCAGCAGTTGGGTGACAGGGGGCTGGAGACAGCCCCAGCATTTT
clone_size: .; j_call: TRBJ2-1; v_call: TRBV19; d_call: TRBD2; cdr3_aa: CASKTSGTSSYNEQFF; cdr3_nt: TGTGCCAGTAAGACTAGCGGGACCAGCTCCTACAATGAGCAGTTCTTC
clone_size: .; j_call: TRBJ2-1; v_call: TRBV28; d_call: TRBD1; cdr3_aa: CASSLLGTGISSYNEQFF; cdr3_nt: TGTGCCAGCAGTTTATTAGGGACAGGGATAAGCTCCTACAATGAGCAGTTCTTC
clone_size: .; j_call: TRBJ2-2; v_call: TRBV27; d_call: .; cdr3_aa: CASKEMGGGNTGELFF; cdr3_nt: TGTGCCAGCAAAGAAATGGGGGGGGGCAACACCGGGGAGCTGTTTTTT
clone_size: .; j_call: TRBJ2-5; v_call: TRBV19; d_call: TRBD2; cdr3_aa: CASSWGLAGGLSETQYF; cdr3_nt: TGTGCCAGTAGTTGGGGACTAGCGGGGGGCCTTAGTGAGACCCAGTACTTC
clone_size: .; j_call: TRBJ2-3; v_call: TRBV7-8; d_call: TRBD2; cdr3_aa: CASSPLAGVTVDTQYF; cdr3_nt: TGTGCCAGCAGCCCCCTAGCGGGAGTAACAGTAGATACGCAGTATTTT
clone_size: .; j_call: TRBJ1-6; v_call: TRBV24-1; d_call: .; cdr3_aa: CATSARTHWAHSPLHF; cdr3_nt: TGTGCCACCAGTGCGAGAACCCACTGGGCACATTCACCCCTCCACTTT
clone_size: .; j_call: TRBJ2-7; v_call: TRBV7-2; d_call: .; cdr3_aa: CASSPSWSSYEQYF; cdr3_nt: TGTGCCAGCAGCCCGAGTTGGAGCTCCTACGAGCAGTACTTC
clone_size: .; j_call: TRBJ1-1; v_call: TRBV7-9; d_call: .; cdr3_aa: CASSDTGPPEAFF; cdr3_nt: TGTGCCAGCAGCGACACAGGGCCCCCTGAAGCTTTCTTT
clone_size: .; j_call: TRBJ1-1; v_call: TRBV28; d_call: .; cdr3_aa: CASRQGQAFF; cdr3_nt: TGTGCCAGCAGACAGGGCCAGGCTTTCTTT